Below are 7 T cell receptor beta chains sequenced from a single sample in a study of T cell responses to AZD1222 COVID-19 vaccine. Assay: immunoSEQ multiplex PCR; the TCRdb copy retains only in-frame clones and omits some. The data hold 60,000 to 70,000 clones, with around four fifths observed a single time. The input for sequencing was peripheral blood, taken on day 0 of AZD1222 vaccination. These receptors originate from an adult in good health.

The V gene is TRBV3-1 (or the pseudogene TRBV3-2), the J gene TRBJ2-5; D is unresolved. With 0 bases removed from V and 2 bases from J, the gap between germline ends came to 10 bases. Germline lookup yields CDR1 LGHDT and CDR2 YNNKEL (reference sequence). This CDR3 is built from 15 residues. For the CDR3, the DNA is TGTGCCAGCAGCCAAGACCCATTGACTCAAGAGACCCAGTACTTC. As protein: CASSQDPLTQETQYF.

V and J are TRBV4-3 and TRBJ1-4; a weak D match, TRBD1 (6 bases). The length of the CDR3 is 17 residues. The V end was cut by 0 bases, the J end by 7 bases, with 18 bases between. Germline V gene lookup returns CDR1 LGHNA and CDR2 YSLEER. The CDR3 region is CASSQDTGGARGEKLFF. In DNA form, the CDR3 reads TGCGCCAGCAGCCAAGATACTGGGGGGGCGCGGGGTGAAAAACTGTTTTTT.

The chain uses TRBV19 and TRBJ2-1, with TRBD2 identical over 12 bases. Germline CDR1 and CDR2: LNHDA and SQIVND (reference sequence). This CDR3 comprises 16 residues. V lost 5 bases to trimming and J lost 7 bases; unmatched junction nucleotides: 9. In DNA form, the CDR3 reads TGTGCCAGTAGTCCTGGACTAGCGGGGCCGGGGAATGAGCAGTTCTTC. Translating it yields CASSPGLAGPGNEQFF.

On this clone: Within the sample, other DNA sequences also encode this same CDR3. V and J are TRBV5-1 and TRBJ2-3; D might be TRBD1 (5 bases). This CDR3 region has 15 residues. The germline V and J ends were trimmed by 0 bases and 3 bases, with 11 bases remaining between them. The germline CDR1 and CDR2 sequences are SGHRS and YFSETQ. The CDR3 DNA sequence: TGCGCCAGCAGCTTGGCCTCAGGGTCGACAGATACGCAGTATTTT. Amino acid sequence: CASSLASGSTDTQYF.

This clone is labeled medium-sized (0.01 to 0.1%). This rearrangement joins TRBV7-9 to TRBJ1-1, with D possibly TRBD1 on 6 matching bases. V lost 5 bases, J lost 5 bases, and 12 bases lay in between. This CDR3 has 13 residues. CDR1 is SEHNR, CDR2 FQNEAQ, per germline (reference sequence). The CDR3 DNA is TGTGCCAGCAGCGCAGCAGGGGAAACTGAAGCTTTCTTT. As protein: CASSAAGETEAFF.

The chain uses TRBV28 and TRBJ1-4, with D possibly being TRBD1 (5 bases). V lost 2 bases and J lost 6, with 16 bases in between. This CDR3 comprises 16 residues. Germline CDR1 and CDR2: MDHEN and SYDVKM. The CDR3 DNA is TGTGCCAGCAGTTTAACCGCCGGGTCAGGGTATGAAAAACTGTTTTTT. Protein product: CASSLTAGSGYEKLFF.

CDR3 in amino acids: CASSQAGGITEAFF. For the CDR3, the DNA is TGTGCCAGCAGCCAAGCGGGGGGAATCACTGAAGCTTTCTTT. This rearrangement joins TRBV3-1 (or the pseudogene TRBV3-2) to TRBJ1-1; D is perhaps TRBD1 (5 bases). The CDR3 contains 14 residues. V gave up 1 base and J gave up 4 bases, with 10 bases separating them. Per the germline V gene, CDR1 is LGHDT and CDR2 is YNNKEL (reference sequence).